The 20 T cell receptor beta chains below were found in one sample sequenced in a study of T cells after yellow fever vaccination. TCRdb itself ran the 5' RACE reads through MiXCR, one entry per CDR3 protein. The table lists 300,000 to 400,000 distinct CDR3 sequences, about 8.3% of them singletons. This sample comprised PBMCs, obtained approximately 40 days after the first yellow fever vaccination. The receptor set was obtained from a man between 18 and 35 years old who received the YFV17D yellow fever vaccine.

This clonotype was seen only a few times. The CDR3 DNA follows: TGTGCCAGCAGCTTGTCAGGGCTGCACTACAATGAGCAGTTCTTC. This gives the protein CASSLSGLHYNEQFF. The V and J genes are TRBV5-7 and TRBJ2-1; a possible D gene is TRBD1 (5 bases). TRBV5-7 is placed among ORFs of uncertain function. Between the trimmed V and J ends, which lost 1 base and 3 bases, there was a span of 11 bases. CDR3 length: 15 residues.

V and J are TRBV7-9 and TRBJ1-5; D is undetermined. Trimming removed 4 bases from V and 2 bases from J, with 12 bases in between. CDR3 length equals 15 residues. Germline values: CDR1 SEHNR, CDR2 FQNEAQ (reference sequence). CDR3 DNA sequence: TGTGCCAGCAGCTCTAAGGCGGGTGGCAATCAGCCCCAGCATTTT. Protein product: CASSSKAGGNQPQHF.

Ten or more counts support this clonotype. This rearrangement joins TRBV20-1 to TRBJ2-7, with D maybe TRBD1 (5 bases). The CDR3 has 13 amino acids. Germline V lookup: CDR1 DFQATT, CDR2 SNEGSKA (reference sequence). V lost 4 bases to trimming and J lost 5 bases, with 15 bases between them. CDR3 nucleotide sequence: TGCAGTGCTATAGGCCAGGGCACGGACGAGCAGTACTTC. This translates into CSAIGQGTDEQYF.

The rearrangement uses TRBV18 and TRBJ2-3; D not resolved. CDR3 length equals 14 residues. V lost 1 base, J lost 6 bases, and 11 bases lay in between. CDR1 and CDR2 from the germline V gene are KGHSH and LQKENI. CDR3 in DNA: TGTGCCAGCTCACCACAGCAGCTCCCGGATACGCAGTATTTT. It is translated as CASSPQQLPDTQYF.

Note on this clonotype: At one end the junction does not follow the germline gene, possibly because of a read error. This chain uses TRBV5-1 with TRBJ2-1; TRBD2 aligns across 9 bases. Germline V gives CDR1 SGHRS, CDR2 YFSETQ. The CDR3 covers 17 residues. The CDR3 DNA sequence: TGCACCAGCAGCCCCTTGGGGGCGGGGGGGCCGTACAATGAGCAGTTCTTC. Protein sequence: CTSSPLGAGGPYNEQFF.

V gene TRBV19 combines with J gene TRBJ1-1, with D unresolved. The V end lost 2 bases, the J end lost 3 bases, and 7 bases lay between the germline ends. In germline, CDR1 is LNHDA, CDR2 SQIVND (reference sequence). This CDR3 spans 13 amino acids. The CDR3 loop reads CASSIYGDTEAFF. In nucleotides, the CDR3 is TGTGCCAGTAGTATATACGGGGACACTGAAGCTTTCTTT.

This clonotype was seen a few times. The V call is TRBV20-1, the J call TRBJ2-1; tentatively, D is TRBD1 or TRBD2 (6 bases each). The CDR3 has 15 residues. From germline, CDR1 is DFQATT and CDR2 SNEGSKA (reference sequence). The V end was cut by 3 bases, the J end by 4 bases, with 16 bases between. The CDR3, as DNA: TGCAGTGCTAGTCGGCCGAGGGGGGCGTACAATGAGCAGTTCTTC. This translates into CSASRPRGAYNEQFF.

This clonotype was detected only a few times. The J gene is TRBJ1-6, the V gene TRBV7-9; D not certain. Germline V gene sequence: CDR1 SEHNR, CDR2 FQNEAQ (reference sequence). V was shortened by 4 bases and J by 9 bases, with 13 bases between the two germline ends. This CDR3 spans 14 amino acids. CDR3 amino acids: CASSSSIVGSPLHF. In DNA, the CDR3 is TGTGCCAGCAGCTCCAGCATTGTCGGTTCACCCCTCCACTTT.

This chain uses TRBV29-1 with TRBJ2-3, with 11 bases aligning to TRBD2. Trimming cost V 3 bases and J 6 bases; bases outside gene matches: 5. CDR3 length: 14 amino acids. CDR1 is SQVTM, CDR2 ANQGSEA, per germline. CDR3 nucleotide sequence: TGCAGCGTTGAGGAGACTAGCGGGGTTGATACGCAGTATTTT. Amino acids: CSVEETSGVDTQYF.

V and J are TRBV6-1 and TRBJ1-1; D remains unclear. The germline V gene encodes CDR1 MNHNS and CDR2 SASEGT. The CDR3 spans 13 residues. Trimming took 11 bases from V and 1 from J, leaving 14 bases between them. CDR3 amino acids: CASKRGENTEAFF. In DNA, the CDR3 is TGTGCCTCTAAGCGCGGGGAGAACACTGAAGCTTTCTTT.

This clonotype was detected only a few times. CDR3 DNA: TGTGCCTGGAGTCCAGGCTACGAGCAGTACTTC. Protein sequence: CAWSPGYEQYF. The rearrangement joins TRBV30 to TRBJ2-7; D is uncertain. Trimming stripped 2 bases from V and 3 bases from J, with 5 bases between. This CDR3 has 11 residues. The germline V gene has CDR1 GTSNPN and CDR2 SVGIG (reference sequence).

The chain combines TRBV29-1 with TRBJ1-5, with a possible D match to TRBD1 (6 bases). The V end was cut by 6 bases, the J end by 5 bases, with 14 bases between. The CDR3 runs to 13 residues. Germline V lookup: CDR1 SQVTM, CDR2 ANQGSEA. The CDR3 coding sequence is TGCAGCGTGACAACAGGGTCACATCAGCCCCAGCATTTT. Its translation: CSVTTGSHQPQHF.

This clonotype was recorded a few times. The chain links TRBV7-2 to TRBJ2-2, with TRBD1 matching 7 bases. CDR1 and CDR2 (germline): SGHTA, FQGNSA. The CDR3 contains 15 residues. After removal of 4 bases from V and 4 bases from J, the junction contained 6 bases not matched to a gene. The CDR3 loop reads CASSSRQGITGELFF. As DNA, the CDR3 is TGTGCCAGCAGCTCCCGACAGGGCATCACCGGGGAGCTGTTTTTT.

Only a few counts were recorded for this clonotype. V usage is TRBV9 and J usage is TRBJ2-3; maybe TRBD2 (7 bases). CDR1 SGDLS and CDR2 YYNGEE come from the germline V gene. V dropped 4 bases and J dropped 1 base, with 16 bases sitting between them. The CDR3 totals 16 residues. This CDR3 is CASSLGGGLGTDTQYF. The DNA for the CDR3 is TGTGCCAGCAGCCTAGGGGGGGGGTTGGGCACAGATACGCAGTATTTT. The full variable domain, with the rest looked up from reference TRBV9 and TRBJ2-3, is DSGVTQTPKHLITATGQRVTLRCSPRSGDLSVYWYQQSLDQGLQFLIQYYNGEERAKGNILERFSAQQFPDLHSELNLSSLELGDSALYFCASSLGGGLGTDTQYFGPGTRLTVL.

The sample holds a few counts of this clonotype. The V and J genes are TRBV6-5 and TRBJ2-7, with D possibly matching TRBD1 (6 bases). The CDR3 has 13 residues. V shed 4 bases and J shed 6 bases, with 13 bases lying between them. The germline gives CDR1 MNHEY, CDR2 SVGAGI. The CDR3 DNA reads TGTGCCAGCAGTTCTTACAGGGCCCTCGAGCAGTACTTC. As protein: CASSSYRALEQYF.

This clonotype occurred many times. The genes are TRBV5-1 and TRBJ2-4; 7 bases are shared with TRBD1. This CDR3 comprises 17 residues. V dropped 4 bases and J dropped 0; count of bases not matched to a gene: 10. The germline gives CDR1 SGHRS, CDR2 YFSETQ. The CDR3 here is CASSARGQPLAKNIQYF. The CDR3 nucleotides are TGCGCCAGCAGCGCCCGGGGACAGCCCCTAGCCAAAAACATTCAGTACTTC.

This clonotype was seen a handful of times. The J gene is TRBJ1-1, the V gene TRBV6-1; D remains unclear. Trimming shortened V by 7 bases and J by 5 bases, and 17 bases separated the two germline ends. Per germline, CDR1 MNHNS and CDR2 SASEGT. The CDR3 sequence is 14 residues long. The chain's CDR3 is CASNDRAGWTEAFF. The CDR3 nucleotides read TGTGCCAGCAACGACCGAGCGGGGTGGACTGAAGCTTTCTTT.

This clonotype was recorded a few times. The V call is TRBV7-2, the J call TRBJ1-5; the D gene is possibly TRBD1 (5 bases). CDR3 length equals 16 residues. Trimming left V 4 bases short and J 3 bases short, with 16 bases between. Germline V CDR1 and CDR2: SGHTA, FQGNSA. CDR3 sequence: CASSSGASRSNQPQHF. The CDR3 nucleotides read TGTGCCAGCAGCTCCGGGGCATCCCGGTCCAATCAGCCCCAGCATTTT.

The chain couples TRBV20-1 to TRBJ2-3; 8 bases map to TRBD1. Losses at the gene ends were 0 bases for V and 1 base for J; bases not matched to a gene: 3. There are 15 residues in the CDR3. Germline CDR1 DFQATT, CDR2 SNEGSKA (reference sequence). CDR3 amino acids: CSARDAGQGTDTQYF. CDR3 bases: TGCAGTGCTAGAGACGCGGGACAGGGCACAGATACGCAGTATTTT.

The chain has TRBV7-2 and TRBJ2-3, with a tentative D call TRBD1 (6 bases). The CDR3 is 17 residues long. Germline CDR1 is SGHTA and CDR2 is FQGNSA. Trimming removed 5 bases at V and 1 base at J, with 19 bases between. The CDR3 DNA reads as TGTGCCAGCAGCCTGAACAGGGTAGTACTTGGCACAGATACGCAGTATTTT. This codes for CASSLNRVVLGTDTQYF.